This T cell receptor (beta chain) stems from a study of high-grade serous ovarian cancer treatment subgroups. Study background: On average, 14,192 reads and 7,000 to 8,500 unique TCR beta rearrangements were obtained per sample.

The repertoire was sequenced with immunoSEQ multiplex PCR; TCRdb's copy has only in-frame clones and lacks some. The sample carries 19,000 or so clones, 75% recorded once. Germline CDR1 SGHTA, CDR2 FQGTGA. This CDR3 is built from 15 residues. Trimming removed 5 bases from V and 3 bases from J; junction bases left unmatched: 7. Tumor samples were obtained before definitive surgery or chemotherapy. The sequence derives from a human donor with high-grade serous ovarian cancer. Specimen: tumor tissue. The chain is built from TRBV7-3 and TRBJ2-1, with 7 bases lining up with TRBD1. The CDR3 coding sequence is TGTGCCAGCAGCCCGAACAGGGGTGGCTACAATGAGCAGTTCTTC. Translation: CASSPNRGGYNEQFF. Filled out from reference TRBV7-3 and TRBJ2-1, the complete variable domain reads GAGVSQTPSNKVTEKGKYVELRCDPISGHTALYWYRQSLGQGPEFLIYFQGTGAADDSGLPNDRFFAVRPEGSVSTLKIQRTERGDSAVYLCASSPNRGGYNEQFFGPGTRLTVL.